This TCR beta chain originates from a study of blood T cell repertoires in COVID-19. About the study: Sites in the United States, Italy and Spain provided acute and convalescent COVID-19 samples.

Assay used: immunoSEQ multiplex PCR; TCRdb lists only in-frame clones, some missing. The sample has tens of thousands of clones; about 80% are singletons. Input material: peripheral blood. The sequence was obtained from a woman between 70 and 85 years old with acute or convalescent COVID-19.

CDR3 coding DNA: TGTGCCAGCAGTTACCGGCCAGGGGGGCCAGATACGCAGTATTTT. Protein sequence: CASSYRPGGPDTQYF. The chain is built from TRBV6-2 or TRBV6-3 and TRBJ2-3, with D possibly being TRBD1 (7 bases). Trimming left V 2 bases short and J 4 bases short, with 13 bases between. The CDR3 has 15 amino acids. CDR1 and CDR2 from the germline V gene are MNHEY and SVGEGT.